The clone carrying this T cell receptor beta chain was seen a handful of times. Its antigen is unknown. This CDR3 is also generated by other DNA sequences in the sample. This record comes from a study of shared clonotypes between healthy human individuals. Study-wide points: Memory subsets generally showed smaller estimated richness than naive subsets did.

Produced via immunoSEQ multiplex PCR; TCRdb's table is partial and in-frame only. The data show about 1.5 million clones, roughly 98% seen once. CD4+ cells were split into CD45RA+ naive and CD45RA-negative memory subsets. Trimming removed 0 bases at V and 2 bases at J, with 5 bases between. CDR3 length: 13 residues. Germline CDR1 MDHEN, CDR2 SYDVKM. The V and J genes are TRBV28 and TRBJ2-7; D remains ambiguous. Material for sequencing was naive CD4+ T cells sorted from blood. The subset here: CD45RA+ positively selected. The TCR was taken from a man aged 30-40 years in good health. This CDR3 is CASSLWGTYEQYF. The CDR3 nucleotides read TGTGCCAGCAGTTTATGGGGTACCTACGAGCAGTACTTC.